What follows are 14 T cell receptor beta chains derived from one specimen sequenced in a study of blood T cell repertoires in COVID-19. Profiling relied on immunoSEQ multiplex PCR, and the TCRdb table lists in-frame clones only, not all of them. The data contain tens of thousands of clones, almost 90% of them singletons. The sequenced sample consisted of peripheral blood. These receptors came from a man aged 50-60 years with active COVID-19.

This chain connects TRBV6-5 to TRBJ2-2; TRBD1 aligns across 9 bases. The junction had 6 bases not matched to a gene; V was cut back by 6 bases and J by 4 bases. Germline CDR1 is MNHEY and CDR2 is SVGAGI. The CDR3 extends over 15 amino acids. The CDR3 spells CASSSTGGFTGELFF. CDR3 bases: TGTGCCAGCAGCTCTACAGGGGGCTTCACCGGGGAGCTGTTTTTT.

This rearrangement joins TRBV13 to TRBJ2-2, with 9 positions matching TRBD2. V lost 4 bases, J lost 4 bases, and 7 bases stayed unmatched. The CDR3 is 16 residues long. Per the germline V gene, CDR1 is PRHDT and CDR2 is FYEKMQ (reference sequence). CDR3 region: CASSSGRGGATGELFF. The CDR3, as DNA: TGTGCCAGCAGCTCGGGGCGCGGGGGGGCCACCGGGGAGCTGTTTTTT.

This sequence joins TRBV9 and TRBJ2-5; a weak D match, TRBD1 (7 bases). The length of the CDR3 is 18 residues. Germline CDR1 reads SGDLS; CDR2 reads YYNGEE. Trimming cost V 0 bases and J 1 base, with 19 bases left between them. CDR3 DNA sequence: TGTGCCAGCAGCGTAGATTCAGGGGGGCTGCCCCGCCAAGAGACCCAGTACTTC. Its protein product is CASSVDSGGLPRQETQYF.

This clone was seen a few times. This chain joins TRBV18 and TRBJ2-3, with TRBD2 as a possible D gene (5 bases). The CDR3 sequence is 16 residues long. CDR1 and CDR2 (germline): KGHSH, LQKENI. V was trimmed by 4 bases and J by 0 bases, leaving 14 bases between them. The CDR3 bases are TGTGCCAGCTCACGGGAGTATGCGACTAGCACAGATACGCAGTATTTT. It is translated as CASSREYATSTDTQYF.

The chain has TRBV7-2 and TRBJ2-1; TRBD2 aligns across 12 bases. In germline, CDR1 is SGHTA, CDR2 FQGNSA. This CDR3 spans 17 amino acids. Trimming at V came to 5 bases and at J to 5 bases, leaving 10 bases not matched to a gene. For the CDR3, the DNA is TGTGCCAGCAGCCAGACCCCGTGGACTAGCGGGAACAATGAGCAGTTCTTC. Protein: CASSQTPWTSGNNEQFF.

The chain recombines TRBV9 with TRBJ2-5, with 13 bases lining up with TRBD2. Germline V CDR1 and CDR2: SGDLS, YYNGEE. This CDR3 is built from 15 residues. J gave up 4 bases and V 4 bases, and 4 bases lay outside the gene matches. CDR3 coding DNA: TGTGCCAGCAGCCCGGGACTAGCGGGGTTAGAGACCCAGTACTTC. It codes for CASSPGLAGLETQYF. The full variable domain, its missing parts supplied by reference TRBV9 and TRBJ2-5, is DSGVTQTPKHLITATGQRVTLRCSPRSGDLSVYWYQQSLDQGLQFLIQYYNGEERAKGNILERFSAQQFPDLHSELNLSSLELGDSALYFCASSPGLAGLETQYFGPGTRLLVL.

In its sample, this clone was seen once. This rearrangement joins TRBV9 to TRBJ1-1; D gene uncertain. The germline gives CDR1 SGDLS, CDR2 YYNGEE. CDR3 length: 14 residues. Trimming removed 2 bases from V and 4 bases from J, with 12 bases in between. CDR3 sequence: CASSVSGVVTEAFF. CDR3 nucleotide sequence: TGTGCCAGCAGCGTGTCGGGAGTGGTCACTGAAGCTTTCTTT.

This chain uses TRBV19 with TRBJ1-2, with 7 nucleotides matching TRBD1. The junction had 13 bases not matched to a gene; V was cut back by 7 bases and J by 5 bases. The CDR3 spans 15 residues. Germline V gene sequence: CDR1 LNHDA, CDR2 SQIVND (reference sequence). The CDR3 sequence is CASTYYGTEVYGYTF. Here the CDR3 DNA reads TGTGCCAGTACCTACTACGGGACAGAAGTTTATGGCTACACCTTC. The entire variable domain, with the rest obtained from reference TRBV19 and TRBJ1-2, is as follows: DGGITQSPKYLFRKEGQNVTLSCEQNLNHDAMYWYRQDPGQGLRLIYYSQIVNDFQKGDIAEGYSVSREKKESFPLTVTSAQKNPTAFYLCASTYYGTEVYGYTFGSGTRLTVV.

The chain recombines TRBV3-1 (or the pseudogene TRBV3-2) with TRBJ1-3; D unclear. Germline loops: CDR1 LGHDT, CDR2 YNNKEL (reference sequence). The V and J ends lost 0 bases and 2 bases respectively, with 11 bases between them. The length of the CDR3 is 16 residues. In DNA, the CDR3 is TGTGCCAGCAGCCAAGAACCCAGAGAGGCTGGAAACACCATATATTTT. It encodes CASSQEPREAGNTIYF.

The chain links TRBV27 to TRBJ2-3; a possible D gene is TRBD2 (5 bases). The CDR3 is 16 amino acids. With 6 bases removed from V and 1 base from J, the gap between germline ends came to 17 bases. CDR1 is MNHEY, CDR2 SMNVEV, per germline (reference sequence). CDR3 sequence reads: CASRPLDSPRTDTQYF. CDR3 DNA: TGTGCCAGCAGACCACTAGATTCTCCTCGCACAGATACGCAGTATTTT.

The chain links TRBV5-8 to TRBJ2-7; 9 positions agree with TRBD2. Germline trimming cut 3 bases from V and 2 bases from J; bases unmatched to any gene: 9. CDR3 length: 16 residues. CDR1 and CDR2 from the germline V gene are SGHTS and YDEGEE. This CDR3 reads CASSSIAGDLTYEQYF. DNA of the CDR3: TGTGCCAGCAGCTCCATAGCGGGGGACCTTACCTACGAGCAGTACTTC. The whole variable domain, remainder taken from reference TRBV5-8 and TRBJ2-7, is EAGVTQSPTHLIKTRGQQATLRCSPISGHTSVYWYQQALGLGLQFLLWYDEGEERNRGNFPPRFSGRQFPNYSSELNVNALELEDSALYLCASSSIAGDLTYEQYFGPGTRLTVT.

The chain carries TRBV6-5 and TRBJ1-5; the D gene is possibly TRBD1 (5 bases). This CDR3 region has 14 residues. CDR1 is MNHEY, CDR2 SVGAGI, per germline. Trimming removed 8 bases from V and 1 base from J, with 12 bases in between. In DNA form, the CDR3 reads TGTGCCAGCGGGGCCCGAGGAAGCAATCAGCCCCAGCATTTT. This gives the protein CASGARGSNQPQHF.

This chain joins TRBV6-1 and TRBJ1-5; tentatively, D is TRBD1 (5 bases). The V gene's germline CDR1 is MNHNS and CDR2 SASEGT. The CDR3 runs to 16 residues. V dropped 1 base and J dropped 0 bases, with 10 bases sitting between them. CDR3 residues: CASSEGGYVSNQPQHF. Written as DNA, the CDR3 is TGTGCCAGCAGTGAAGGGGGCTACGTTAGCAATCAGCCCCAGCATTTT.

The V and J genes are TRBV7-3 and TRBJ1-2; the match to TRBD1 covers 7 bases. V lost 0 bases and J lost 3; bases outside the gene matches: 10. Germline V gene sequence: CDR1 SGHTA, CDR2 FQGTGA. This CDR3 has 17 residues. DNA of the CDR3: TGTGCCAGCAGCTTAACCAACAGGGGCCGGGGTGACTATGGCTACACCTTC. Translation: CASSLTNRGRGDYGYTF.